The 31 T cell receptor beta chains reported below all come from one sample, sequenced in a study of shared clonotypes between healthy human individuals. Here immunoSEQ multiplex PCR was the method, and the copy in TCRdb shows in-frame clones only, minus some. The table lists hundreds of thousands of clones, almost 97% of them singletons. Sequencing was carried out using naive CD4+ T cells sorted from blood. The sample's subset: CD45RA+ positively selected. These receptors originate from a woman in her thirties in good health.

This sequence joins TRBV9 and TRBJ1-5; perhaps TRBD1 as D (5 bases). Trimming took 0 bases from V and 7 from J, leaving 14 bases between them. CDR3 size: 15 residues. From germline, CDR1 is SGDLS and CDR2 YYNGEE. CDR3 bases: TGTGCCAGCAGCGTAGATGGGGGGAAGGGGCAGCCCCAGCATTTT. It specifies CASSVDGGKGQPQHF.

The V and J genes are TRBV28 and TRBJ1-2; maybe TRBD1 (6 bases). The CDR3 spans 16 residues. V lost 7 bases and J lost 0, with 18 bases in between. CDR1 and CDR2 from the germline V gene are MDHEN and SYDVKM. The CDR3 reads CASKLGGGGSNYGYTF. CDR3 nucleotides: TGTGCCAGCAAGTTGGGGGGAGGGGGTTCTAACTATGGCTACACCTTC.

The chain is built from TRBV28 and TRBJ2-7, with D possibly being TRBD2 (6 bases). Deletions cut 4 bases from V and 4 bases from J, with 14 bases between. The CDR3 contains 14 residues. Germline values: CDR1 MDHEN, CDR2 SYDVKM. CDR3 loop: CASSSRGLAYEQYF. The CDR3 DNA is TGTGCCAGCAGTTCCCGGGGACTGGCATACGAGCAGTACTTC.

V and J are TRBV6-6 and TRBJ2-2; TRBD2 is a possible D gene (5 bases). V lost 7 bases, J lost 1 base, and 7 bases lay in between. The CDR3 contains 13 residues. Germline V gene sequence: CDR1 MNHNY, CDR2 SVGAGI (reference sequence). DNA of the CDR3: TGTGCCAGCACCGGAGGGAACACCGGGGAGCTGTTTTTT. It encodes CASTGGNTGELFF.

The chain joins TRBV21-1 to TRBJ1-5. TRBV21-1 has pseudogene status. This CDR3 spans 16 amino acids. CDR3 DNA sequence: TGTGCCAGCAGCAAAGCGCTCTTCCAGACTAATCAGCCCCAGCATTTT. Its protein is CASSKALFQTNQPQHF.

The rearrangement joins TRBV28 to TRBJ2-1, with 9 bases matching TRBD2. Trimming took 7 bases from V and 2 from J; bases not matched to a gene: 12. Germline CDR1 MDHEN, CDR2 SYDVKM. The CDR3 consists of 17 residues. The CDR3 nucleotides are TGTGCCAGCACCAAACCTAGCGGGACCACGACCTACAATGAGCAGTTCTTC. This codes for CASTKPSGTTTYNEQFF.

The chain links TRBV9 to TRBJ2-1, with 10 bases identical to TRBD1. Unmatched junction bases numbered 16, after V lost 4 bases and J lost 9 bases. Germline CDR1 SGDLS, CDR2 YYNGEE. The CDR3 contains 17 residues. This CDR3 is CASSPKRTGTGVGEQFF. In DNA, the CDR3 is TGTGCCAGCAGCCCAAAGCGGACCGGGACAGGGGTTGGTGAGCAGTTCTTC.

The chain couples TRBV4-2 to TRBJ1-1; 7 nucleotides match TRBD1. This CDR3 has 13 residues. J gave up 7 bases and V 4 bases, and 6 bases lay outside the gene matches. Germline CDR1 LGHNA, CDR2 YNFKEQ. CDR3: CASSPGGSVEAFF. DNA for the CDR3: TGTGCCAGCAGCCCAGGGGGGTCCGTTGAAGCTTTCTTT.

In its sample, this clone was seen a few times. The rearrangement uses TRBV27 and TRBJ1-2; 7 bases are shared with TRBD1. With V trimmed by 3 bases and J by 4 bases, 5 bases remained unmatched. The length of the CDR3 is 14 residues. Germline loops: CDR1 MNHEY, CDR2 SMNVEV (reference sequence). The CDR3 coding sequence is TGTGCCAGCAGTTTCCACAGGGGCAGCTATGGCTACACCTTC. This translates into CASSFHRGSYGYTF.

This rearrangement joins TRBV4-1 to TRBJ2-4; 8 nucleotides match TRBD1. This CDR3 is built from 15 residues. Germline lookup yields CDR1 MGHRA and CDR2 YSYEKL. J gave up 7 bases and V 4 bases, and 9 bases lay outside the gene matches. CDR3 region: CASSRPGQDVNIQYF. The CDR3 bases are TGCGCCAGCAGCCGACCGGGACAGGATGTGAACATTCAGTACTTC.

This clone was seen only once. The chain uses TRBV11-3 and TRBJ2-1, with a tentative D call TRBD2 (5 bases). The CDR3 is 15 amino acids. Germline assignment: CDR1 SGHNT and CDR2 YENEEA. Trimming pared 1 base from V and 1 base from J, leaving 8 bases between. The CDR3 DNA sequence: TGTGCCAGCAGCTTAGTTGCGGGTTCCTACAATGAGCAGTTCTTC. It translates to CASSLVAGSYNEQFF. The variable domain in full, with the rest retrieved from reference TRBV11-3 and TRBJ2-1, is EAGVVQSPRYKIIEKKQPVAFWCNPISGHNTLYWYLQNLGQGPELLIRYENEEAVDDSQLPKDRFSAERLKGVDSTLKIQPAELGDSAVYLCASSLVAGSYNEQFFGPGTRLTVL.

J is TRBJ2-7 and V is TRBV7-9, with TRBD2 identical over 7 bases. V gave up 1 base and J gave up 3 bases; unmatched junction bases: 3. This CDR3 is 14 amino acids long. The germline V gene encodes CDR1 SEHNR and CDR2 FQNEAQ (reference sequence). CDR3 sequence reads: CASSLGGSGYEQYF. The CDR3 nucleotides are TGTGCCAGCAGCTTAGGCGGGAGTGGCTACGAGCAGTACTTC. The variable domain in full, completed from reference TRBV7-9 and TRBJ2-7, reads DTGVSQNPRHKITKRGQNVTFRCDPISEHNRLYWYRQTLGQGPEFLTYFQNEAQLEKSRLLSDRFSAERPKGSFSTLEIQRTEQGDSAMYLCASSLGGSGYEQYFGPGTRLTVT.

The V gene is TRBV7-9, the J gene TRBJ2-5; perhaps TRBD2 as D (5 bases). CDR3 size: 12 residues. Germline V gene data show CDR1 as SEHNR and CDR2 as FQNEAQ (reference sequence). V dropped 6 bases and J dropped 2 bases, with 7 bases sitting between them. The CDR3 loop is CASRDFQETQYF. For the CDR3, the DNA is TGTGCCAGCAGGGACTTTCAAGAGACCCAGTACTTC.

The chain couples TRBV27 to TRBJ1-6, with D possibly matching TRBD1 (6 bases). The CDR3 is made up of 14 amino acids. Trimming pared 5 bases from V and 9 bases from J, leaving 14 bases between. From germline, CDR1 is MNHEY and CDR2 SMNVEV (reference sequence). CDR3 region: CASSPGHQASPLHF. CDR3 nucleotide sequence: TGTGCCAGCAGTCCGGGACACCAGGCTTCACCCCTCCACTTT.

This clone was counted a single time. The chain combines TRBV15 with TRBJ2-2, with D hard to call. Trimming removed 9 bases from V and 0 bases from J, with 14 bases in between. The CDR3 runs to 15 residues. The germline CDR1 and CDR2 sequences are LNHNV and YYDKDF (reference sequence). CDR3 sequence (DNA): TGTGCCACTACGAAAACATCCCCGAACACCGGGGAGCTGTTTTTT. The encoded protein is CATTKTSPNTGELFF.

The V call is TRBV28, the J call TRBJ1-2, with D possibly being TRBD1 (5 bases). The germline gives CDR1 MDHEN, CDR2 SYDVKM. V lost 6 bases, J lost 7 bases, and 18 bases lay in between. The length of the CDR3 is 14 residues. The DNA for the CDR3 is TGTGCCAGCAGGCGAAGGACTGCCGGGGGTGGCTACACCTTC. Translation gives CASRRRTAGGGYTF.

The rearrangement links TRBV5-1 to TRBJ1-4; no definite D call. This CDR3 is 16 amino acids long. Germline values: CDR1 SGHRS, CDR2 YFSETQ. V was pared by 4 bases and J by 0 bases, with 13 bases between. The CDR3 here is CASSQGRLATNEKLFF. The DNA of the CDR3 is TGCGCCAGCAGCCAAGGTCGCCTTGCAACTAATGAAAAACTGTTTTTT.

The chain joins TRBV19 to TRBJ2-7; the D gene is possibly TRBD1 (6 bases). Germline CDR1 and CDR2: LNHDA and SQIVND (reference sequence). V shed 5 bases and J shed 2 bases, with 16 bases lying between them. This CDR3 has 15 amino acids. CDR3 amino acids: CASSGGRGRTYEQYF. As DNA, the CDR3 is TGTGCCAGTAGTGGGGGCAGGGGTCGGACCTACGAGCAGTACTTC.

This clone was found once. DNA of the CDR3: TGTGCCAGCAGTGGGGACGGGCCGACCTACAATGAGCAGTTCTTC. Its translation: CASSGDGPTYNEQFF. This rearrangement joins TRBV28 to TRBJ2-1; D assignment may be TRBD1 or TRBD2 (5 bases each). V shed 5 bases and J shed 2 bases, with 13 bases lying between them. Germline CDR1 is MDHEN and CDR2 is SYDVKM. The CDR3 length is 15 residues.

This chain joins TRBV28 and TRBJ1-4; a possible D gene is TRBD1 (6 bases). The germline V and J ends were trimmed by 9 bases and 6 bases, with 14 bases remaining between them. The germline gives CDR1 MDHEN, CDR2 SYDVKM. CDR3 length: 13 amino acids. The CDR3 reads CASKQGLHEKLFF. As DNA, the CDR3 is TGTGCCAGTAAACAGGGATTGCATGAAAAACTGTTTTTT.

V gene TRBV28 combines with J gene TRBJ1-4; D remains ambiguous. Germline V gene lookup returns CDR1 MDHEN and CDR2 SYDVKM. CDR3 length: 13 residues. Trimming shortened V by 8 bases and J by 3 bases, and 10 bases separated the two germline ends. CDR3 nucleotide sequence: TGTGCCAGCTGGTCGGCGGCTAATGAAAAACTGTTTTTT. Translation: CASWSAANEKLFF.

The CDR3 DNA reads as TGTGCCAGTAGTCTTACAGGGACTACTGAAGCTTTCTTT. It translates to CASSLTGTTEAFF. The chain links TRBV19 to TRBJ1-1, with a tentative D call TRBD1 (6 bases). The CDR3 contains 13 residues. V was cut by 5 bases and J by 5 bases, with 12 bases left in between. Germline CDR1 reads LNHDA; CDR2 reads SQIVND (reference sequence). The variable domain in full, with the rest retrieved from reference TRBV19 and TRBJ1-1, is DGGITQSPKYLFRKEGQNVTLSCEQNLNHDAMYWYRQDPGQGLRLIYYSQIVNDFQKGDIAEGYSVSREKKESFPLTVTSAQKNPTAFYLCASSLTGTTEAFFGQGTRLTVV.

V and J are TRBV29-1 and TRBJ2-1; the D gene is possibly TRBD1 (5 bases). Germline CDR1 reads SQVTM; CDR2 reads ANQGSEA. The CDR3 runs to 12 residues. V was trimmed by 3 bases and J by 5 bases, leaving 8 bases between them. The CDR3 region has the DNA TGCAGCGTTGATGAACAGGACAATGAGCAGTTCTTC. It specifies CSVDEQDNEQFF.

The chain carries TRBV30 and TRBJ1-4; TRBD1 aligns across 7 bases. Germline lookup yields CDR1 GTSNPN and CDR2 SVGIG (reference sequence). After removal of 8 bases from V and 3 bases from J, the junction contained 3 bases not matched to a gene. The CDR3 consists of 12 residues. CDR3 bases: TGTGCCCAGAGGGGGCCTAATGAAAAACTGTTTTTT. Amino acid sequence: CAQRGPNEKLFF.

The J gene is TRBJ2-7, the V gene TRBV14, with TRBD2 identical over 10 bases. The CDR3 covers 16 residues. CDR1 SGHDN and CDR2 FVKESK come from the germline V gene. J was trimmed by 3 bases and V by 1 base; bases with no gene match: 6. For the CDR3, the DNA is TGTGCCAGCAGCCAAGGTCTAGCGGGAGTTGGCTACGAGCAGTACTTC. It codes for CASSQGLAGVGYEQYF.

The chain uses TRBV18 and TRBJ1-2, with 12 positions matching TRBD1. The CDR3 extends over 15 amino acids. Trimming removed 3 bases from V and 9 bases from J; junction bases left unmatched: 8. Germline-derived CDR1 and CDR2 are KGHSH and LQKENI. The CDR3 DNA reads as TGTGCCAGCTCACCGACCGGGACAGGGGGCTCTAGCTACACCTTC. Translating it yields CASSPTGTGGSSYTF.

The rearrangement joins TRBV2 to TRBJ1-5; D uncertain. Trimming cost V 7 bases and J 7 bases, with 14 bases left between them. This CDR3 region has 13 residues. CDR1 is SNHLY and CDR2 is FYNNEI in the germline V gene. CDR3 residues: CASKQGYGQPQHF. CDR3 sequence (DNA): TGTGCCAGCAAACAAGGGTATGGACAGCCCCAGCATTTT.

CDR3 in amino acids: CASSLSTGGDTEAFF. Written as DNA, the CDR3 is TGTGCCAGCAGTTTATCGACAGGGGGCGACACTGAAGCTTTCTTT. V is TRBV27 and J is TRBJ1-1; 10 bases map to TRBD1. This CDR3 spans 15 amino acids. CDR1 is MNHEY and CDR2 is SMNVEV in the germline V gene (reference sequence). The V and J ends lost 0 bases and 3 bases, in that order; junction bases with no gene match: 1.

V is TRBV10-1 and J is TRBJ2-5; no reliable D call. The CDR3 runs 13 residues. Per the germline V gene, CDR1 is WNHNN and CDR2 is SYGVQD (reference sequence). Trimming cost V 0 bases and J 6 bases, with 8 bases left between them. CDR3 nucleotide sequence: TGCGCCAGCAGTGAGTCGGGTCGGAAGACCCAGTACTTC. As protein: CASSESGRKTQYF.

This clone was picked up a small number of times. The V call is TRBV2, the J call TRBJ1-1; no definite D call. The germline CDR1 and CDR2 sequences are SNHLY and FYNNEI. The germline V and J ends were trimmed by 3 bases and 3 bases, with 11 bases remaining between them. CDR3 size: 14 residues. CDR3 sequence reads: CASSENRWDTEAFF. DNA for the CDR3: TGTGCCAGCAGTGAGAATAGGTGGGACACTGAAGCTTTCTTT.

V and J are TRBV5-6 and TRBJ2-2; D is perhaps TRBD2 (5 bases). CDR1 is SGHDT and CDR2 is YYEEEE in the germline V gene. CDR3 length: 15 residues. Trimming left V 0 bases short and J 5 bases short, with 11 bases between. The chain's CDR3 is CASSLGLAVTGELFF. The DNA of the CDR3 is TGTGCCAGCAGCTTGGGGCTAGCTGTGACCGGGGAGCTGTTTTTT.